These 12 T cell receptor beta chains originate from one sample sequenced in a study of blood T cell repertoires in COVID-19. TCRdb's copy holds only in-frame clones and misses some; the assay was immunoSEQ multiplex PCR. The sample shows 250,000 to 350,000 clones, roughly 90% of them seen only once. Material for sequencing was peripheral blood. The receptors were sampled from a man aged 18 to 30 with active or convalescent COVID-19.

CDR3 DNA sequence: TGCGCCAGCAGCAAAACAGGGGACACTGAAGCTTTCTTT. This codes for CASSKTGDTEAFF. This chain joins TRBV4-3 and TRBJ1-1, with 7 nucleotides matching TRBD1. J lost 3 bases, V lost 5 bases, and 3 bases had no gene match. The germline CDR1 and CDR2 sequences are LGHNA and YSLEER. The CDR3 runs to 13 residues.

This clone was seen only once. In DNA form, the CDR3 reads TGTGCCAGACGGCTAGCGGGAGTGGGGTATGAGCAGTTCTTC. This gives the protein CARRLAGVGYEQFF. The V and J genes are TRBV2 and TRBJ2-1, with TRBD2 matching 10 bases. Trimming at V came to 9 bases and at J to 8 bases, leaving 10 bases not matched to a gene. Germline lookup yields CDR1 SNHLY and CDR2 FYNNEI. This CDR3 comprises 14 residues.

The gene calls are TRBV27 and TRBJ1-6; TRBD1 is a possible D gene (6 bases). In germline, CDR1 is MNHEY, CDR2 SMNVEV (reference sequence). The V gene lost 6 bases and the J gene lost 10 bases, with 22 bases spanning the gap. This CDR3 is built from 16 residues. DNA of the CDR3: TGTGCCAGCAGCCCCGGTCGGCCACAGGGAAACTCACCCCTCCACTTT. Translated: CASSPGRPQGNSPLHF.

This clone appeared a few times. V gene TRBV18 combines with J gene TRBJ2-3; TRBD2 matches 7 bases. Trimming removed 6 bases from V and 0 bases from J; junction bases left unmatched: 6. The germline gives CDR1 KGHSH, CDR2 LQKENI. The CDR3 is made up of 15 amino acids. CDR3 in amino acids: CASSLSSGSTDTQYF. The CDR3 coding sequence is TGTGCCAGCTCCTTAAGTAGCGGGAGCACAGATACGCAGTATTTT.

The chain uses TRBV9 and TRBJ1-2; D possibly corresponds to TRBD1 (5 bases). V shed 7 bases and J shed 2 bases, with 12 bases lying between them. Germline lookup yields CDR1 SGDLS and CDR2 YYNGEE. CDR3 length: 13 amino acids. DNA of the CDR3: TGTGCCAGCCAAGGGGATGGGAACTATGGCTACACCTTC. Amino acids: CASQGDGNYGYTF.

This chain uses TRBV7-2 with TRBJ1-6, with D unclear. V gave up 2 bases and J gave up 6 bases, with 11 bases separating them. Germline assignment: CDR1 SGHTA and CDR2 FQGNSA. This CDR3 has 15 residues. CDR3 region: CASSLFNGLNSPLHF. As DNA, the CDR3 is TGTGCCAGCAGCTTATTCAACGGTCTTAATTCACCCCTCCACTTT.

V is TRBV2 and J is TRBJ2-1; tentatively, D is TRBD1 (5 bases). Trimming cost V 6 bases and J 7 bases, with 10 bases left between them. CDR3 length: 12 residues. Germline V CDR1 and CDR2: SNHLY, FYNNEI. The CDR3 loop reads CASSRVENEQFF. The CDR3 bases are TGTGCCAGCAGCAGGGTGGAGAATGAGCAGTTCTTC. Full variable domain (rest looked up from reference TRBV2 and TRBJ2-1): EPEVTQTPSHQVTQMGQEVILRCVPISNHLYFYWYRQILGQKVEFLVSFYNNEISEKSEIFDDQFSVERPDGSNFTLKIRSTKLEDSAMYFCASSRVENEQFFGPGTRLTVL.

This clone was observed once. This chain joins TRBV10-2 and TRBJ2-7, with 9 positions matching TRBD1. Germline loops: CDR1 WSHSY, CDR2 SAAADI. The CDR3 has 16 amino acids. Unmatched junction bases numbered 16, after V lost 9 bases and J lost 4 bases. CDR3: CASGERDRGFLYEQYF. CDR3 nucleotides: TGCGCCAGTGGGGAAAGAGACAGGGGGTTTTTATACGAGCAGTACTTC.

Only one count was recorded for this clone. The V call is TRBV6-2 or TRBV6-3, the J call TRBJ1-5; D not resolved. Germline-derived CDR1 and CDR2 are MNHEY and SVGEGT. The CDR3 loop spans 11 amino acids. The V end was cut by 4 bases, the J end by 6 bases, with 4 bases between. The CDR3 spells CASSSGQPQHF. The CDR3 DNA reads TGTGCCAGCAGTTCCGGTCAGCCCCAGCATTTT.

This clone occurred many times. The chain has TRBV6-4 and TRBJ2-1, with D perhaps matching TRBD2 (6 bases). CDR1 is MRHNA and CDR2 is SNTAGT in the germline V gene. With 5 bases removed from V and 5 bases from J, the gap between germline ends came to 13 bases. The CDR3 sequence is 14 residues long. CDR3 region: CASSFSGENNEQFF. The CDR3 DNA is TGTGCCAGCAGTTTTAGCGGAGAGAACAATGAGCAGTTCTTC.

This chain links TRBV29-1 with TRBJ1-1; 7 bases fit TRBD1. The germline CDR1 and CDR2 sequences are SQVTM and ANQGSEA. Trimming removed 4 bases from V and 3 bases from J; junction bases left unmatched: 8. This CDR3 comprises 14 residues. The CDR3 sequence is CSVGVQGFDTEAFF. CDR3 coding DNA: TGCAGCGTTGGAGTACAGGGGTTTGACACTGAAGCTTTCTTT.

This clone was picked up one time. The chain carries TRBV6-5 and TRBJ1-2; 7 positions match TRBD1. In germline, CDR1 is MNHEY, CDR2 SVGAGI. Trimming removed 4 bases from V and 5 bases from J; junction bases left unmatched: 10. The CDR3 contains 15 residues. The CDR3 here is CASSSYDRVQYGYTF. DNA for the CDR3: TGTGCCAGCAGTTCCTATGACAGGGTTCAGTATGGCTACACCTTC.